This TCR beta chain was identified in a study of shared clonotypes between healthy human individuals. Every one of the donors was a Caucasian adult that lived in Nashville, Tennessee. Broader study findings: Sharing across four donors was seen in approximately 5.2% of naive CD4 clonotypes. The expectation was that sequencing depth would affect clonotype sharing among donors.

A word on this clone: No antigen is known for it.

Trimming removed 6 bases from V and 4 bases from J; junction bases left unmatched: 5. The CDR3 is 14 amino acids. CDR1 and CDR2 from the germline V gene are SQVTM and ANQGSEA. In the original analysis: In the immunoSEQ data, sequences were junction-only and lacked quality scores, so filtering differed. The data were produced by immunoSEQ multiplex PCR, yet TCRdb's version contains in-frame clones alone and is incomplete. V and J calls plus clone size are reproduced from that table; the DNA served to infer D and trimming. The sample has approximately 2.4 million clones, about 94% seen once. The chain links TRBV29-1 to TRBJ2-7; TRBD2 agrees at 14 bases. The specimen was naive CD4+ T cells sorted from blood. Subset here: CD45RA+ positively selected. This sequence originates from a young man in good health. CDR3 residues: CSVLGLAGVYEQYF. The CDR3 DNA sequence: TGCAGCGTGCTGGGACTAGCGGGAGTGTACGAGCAGTACTTC.